The source of this T cell receptor beta chain is a study of cytomegalovirus exposure and HLA in healthy donors. Study outcomes and limitations: A later analysis linked a missense variant in DCLRE1C to the trimming of TCR beta V and J genes. Being indistinguishable, some V segments were excluded, TRBV6-2 and TRBV6-3 among them.

Concerning this clone itself: Its antigen is undetermined.

The PCR used 60 Vbeta and 13 Jbeta primers. Method: immunoSEQ multiplex PCR; TCRdb's copy keeps in-frame clones and lacks some. The data hold 200,000 to 250,000 clones, with over 75% observed a single time. CDR3 length: 12 residues. Germline V CDR1 and CDR2: SQVTM, ANQGSEA. Trimming cost V 2 bases and J 0 bases, with 4 bases left between them. V and J are TRBV29-1 and TRBJ2-5; unclear D gene. The specimen sequenced was PBMCs. This sequence originates from a woman aged 45-65 years in good health and CMV-seropositive. The CDR3 here is CSVESNQETQYF. The CDR3 nucleotides are TGCAGCGTTGAAAGCAACCAAGAGACCCAGTACTTC.